These 30 T cell receptor beta chains came from one sample sequenced in a study of blood T cell repertoires in COVID-19 (dated by TCRdb to 2020 to 2021). The method behind the library was the immunoSEQ multiplex PCR assay. TCRdb mirrors the immuneACCESS table, restricted to in-frame sequences. Some clones are absent from its copies; in checked studies, under half trace to an unresolved V gene, and the reason for the others is unknown. For this sample there are about 370,000 clones; 90% appear just once. The top ten hold about 6.8% of the sample. Sequenced: peripheral blood. The receptors derive from a man younger than 30 with active or convalescent COVID-19.

This clone has only a few counts. The chain's CDR3 is CASSARRQGINQPQHF. As DNA, the CDR3 is TGTGCCAGCAGCGCACGTCGGCAGGGTATCAATCAGCCCCAGCATTTT. The chain couples TRBV7-9 to TRBJ1-5; TRBD1 is a possible D gene (5 bases). Germline assignment: CDR1 SEHNR and CDR2 FQNEAQ (reference sequence). V was pared by 5 bases and J by 3 bases, with 17 bases between. CDR3 length: 16 residues.

V and J are TRBV18 and TRBJ1-1, with TRBD1 identical over 9 bases. CDR3 length equals 14 residues. Germline V CDR1 and CDR2: KGHSH, LQKENI. Trimming cost V 0 bases and J 5 bases; bases outside gene matches: 1. CDR3 loop: CASSPPGTGTEAFF. In nucleotides, the CDR3 is TGTGCCAGCTCACCACCGGGGACAGGGACTGAAGCTTTCTTT. Drawing the rest from reference TRBV18 and TRBJ1-1, the complete variable domain is NAGVMQNPRHLVRRRGQEARLRCSPMKGHSHVYWYRQLPEEGLKFMVYLQKENIIDESGMPKERFSAEFPKEGPSILRIQQVVRGDSAAYFCASSPPGTGTEAFFGQGTRLTVV.

Notes on this clone: Additional DNA sequences in this sample encode the identical CDR3. The chain carries TRBV12-3 or TRBV12-4 and TRBJ1-5; D ambiguous. Trimming took off 0 bases at V and 4 bases at J, with 4 bases between the two ends. The CDR3 covers 13 residues. Here the CDR3 reads CASSLAENQPQHF. CDR3 bases: TGTGCCAGCAGTTTAGCTGAGAATCAGCCCCAGCATTTT.

The chain combines TRBV29-1 with TRBJ1-5; 8 bases align to TRBD1. The CDR3 covers 15 residues. Germline trimming cut 7 bases from V and 4 bases from J; bases unmatched to any gene: 12. Germline V gene lookup returns CDR1 SQVTM and CDR2 ANQGSEA. DNA of the CDR3: TGCAGCGGTGGGACAGGAATGGTTTGGAATCAGCCCCAGCATTTT. It yields the protein CSGGTGMVWNQPQHF.

The chain combines TRBV14 with TRBJ2-1, with 9 bases aligning to TRBD2. V lost 3 bases to trimming and J lost 5 bases; unmatched junction nucleotides: 2. The CDR3 has 14 amino acids. Germline loops: CDR1 SGHDN, CDR2 FVKESK. CDR3 sequence: CASSQRLADNEQFF. The CDR3, as DNA: TGTGCCAGCAGCCAGAGACTAGCGGACAATGAGCAGTTCTTC.

The rearrangement joins TRBV7-9 to TRBJ2-1; TRBD2 aligns across 9 bases. This CDR3 comprises 15 residues. CDR1 and CDR2 (germline): SEHNR, FQNEAQ (reference sequence). J lost 9 bases, V lost 1 base, and 7 bases had no gene match. The CDR3 bases are TGTGCCAGCAGCTTAGATCCTAGCGGGGTCGGTGAGCAGTTCTTC. Amino acid sequence: CASSLDPSGVGEQFF.

The J gene is TRBJ1-1, the V gene TRBV9; maybe TRBD1 (5 bases). V was trimmed by 0 bases and J by 8 bases, leaving 11 bases between them. Germline CDR1 is SGDLS and CDR2 is YYNGEE. The CDR3 covers 13 residues. Here the CDR3 reads CASSVEGIGEAFF. The DNA of the CDR3 is TGTGCCAGCAGCGTAGAGGGGATTGGCGAAGCTTTCTTT.

The V gene is TRBV6-1, the J gene TRBJ1-2, with 10 positions matching TRBD1. The CDR3 length is 14 residues. The germline gives CDR1 MNHNS, CDR2 SASEGT. Trimming took 2 bases from V and 6 from J; bases not matched to a gene: 3. The CDR3 sequence: CASSERGQGNGYTF. The DNA for the CDR3 is TGTGCCAGCAGTGAACGGGGACAGGGGAATGGCTACACCTTC.

This clone was recorded once. At the DNA level, this CDR3 is encoded by other sequences in the same sample as well. The chain recombines TRBV9 with TRBJ1-6; D not resolved. The CDR3 contains 14 residues. Germline V lookup: CDR1 SGDLS, CDR2 YYNGEE. V shed 2 bases and J shed 5 bases, with 8 bases lying between them. This CDR3 is CASSVAGDNSPLHF. In nucleotides, the CDR3 is TGTGCCAGCAGCGTCGCCGGAGATAATTCACCCCTCCACTTT.

On this clone: Germline and junction disagree at one end, which may indicate a read error. The chain is built from TRBV3-1 (or the pseudogene TRBV3-2) and TRBJ2-7; 9 nucleotides match TRBD2. The germline gives CDR1 LGHDT, CDR2 YNNKEL (reference sequence). The CDR3 totals 16 residues. The CDR3 region is CASSRGEIAGVYERYF. As DNA, the CDR3 is TGTGCCAGCAGCCGTGGGGAGATAGCGGGGGTCTACGAGCGGTACTTC.

The chain recombines TRBV5-8 with TRBJ2-1; the D is unclear. V lost 3 bases to trimming and J lost 3 bases, with 7 bases between them. Germline V lookup: CDR1 SGHTS, CDR2 YDEGEE. This CDR3 comprises 13 residues. CDR3 DNA sequence: TGTGCCAGCAGCTCTAGACGCTACAATGAGCAGTTCTTC. This sequence encodes CASSSRRYNEQFF.

The DNA of the CDR3 is TGTGCCAGCAGTCCCGGGGGAAATGGCTACACCTTC. Its translation is CASSPGGNGYTF. The rearrangement uses TRBV12-3 or TRBV12-4 and TRBJ1-2; tentative D call: TRBD1 (5 bases). Between the trimmed V and J ends, which lost 5 bases and 6 bases, there was a span of 10 bases. The CDR3 is 12 amino acids.

V usage is TRBV19 and J usage is TRBJ2-1; 11 bases match TRBD2. CDR1 is LNHDA and CDR2 is SQIVND in the germline V gene (reference sequence). This CDR3 spans 18 amino acids. The V and J ends lost 6 bases and 0 bases, in that order; junction bases with no gene match: 10. In DNA, the CDR3 is TGTGCCAGTAGCTCGGGACTAGCGGATACCAGCTCCTACAATGAGCAGTTCTTC. This codes for CASSSGLADTSSYNEQFF.

The sample holds one count of this clone. The chain links TRBV19 to TRBJ1-2; TRBD1 might be the D (6 bases). Germline loops: CDR1 LNHDA, CDR2 SQIVND (reference sequence). Trimming shortened V by 5 bases and J by 2 bases, and 9 bases separated the two germline ends. This CDR3 has 13 residues. The CDR3 sequence: CASSLQGNYGYTF. DNA of the CDR3: TGTGCCAGTAGTTTGCAGGGGAACTATGGCTACACCTTC.

The rearrangement links TRBV5-1 to TRBJ2-5, with a tentative D call TRBD1 (5 bases). Looked up from germline, CDR1 is SGHRS and CDR2 is YFSETQ. V dropped 3 bases and J dropped 5 bases, with 8 bases sitting between them. CDR3 length: 12 amino acids. CDR3 sequence: CASSSGWETQYF. CDR3 bases: TGCGCCAGCAGCTCAGGGTGGGAGACCCAGTACTTC.

This chain joins TRBV11-2 and TRBJ1-2; TRBD1 agrees at 8 bases. Trimming removed 2 bases from V and 2 bases from J; junction bases left unmatched: 13. The CDR3 covers 18 residues. Germline V CDR1 and CDR2: SGHAT, FQNNGV. The CDR3 reads CASSLKRQGALGNYGYTF. The CDR3 DNA reads TGTGCCAGCAGCTTAAAGAGGCAGGGGGCGCTGGGGAACTATGGCTACACCTTC.

The chain couples TRBV19 to TRBJ1-5; D not resolved. There are 14 residues in the CDR3. The V and J ends lost 1 base and 7 bases respectively, with 11 bases between them. The V gene's germline CDR1 is LNHDA and CDR2 SQIVND (reference sequence). CDR3 DNA sequence: TGTGCCAGTAGTATAGTCCCGGTCGGGCAGCCCCAGCATTTT. It encodes CASSIVPVGQPQHF.

This chain joins TRBV24-1 and TRBJ1-4; 10 bases align to TRBD1. V shed 4 bases, J shed 7 bases, and the junction held 8 bases outside the gene matches. This CDR3 has 16 residues. The germline CDR1 and CDR2 sequences are KGHDR and SFDVKD. The CDR3 DNA sequence: TGTGCCACCAGTGACGGGGGGACAGGGGCTGGTGAAAAACTGTTTTTT. Translated, it gives CATSDGGTGAGEKLFF.

In DNA form, the CDR3 reads TGTGCCAGCAGCTTAGGGGAACGGGGGACCGGGGAGCTGTTTTTT. This encodes CASSLGERGTGELFF. The chain couples TRBV7-3 to TRBJ2-2; a weak D match, TRBD2 (6 bases). The germline V gene has CDR1 SGHTA and CDR2 FQGTGA. The V end lost 2 bases, the J end lost 5 bases, and 12 bases lay between the germline ends. The CDR3 extends over 15 amino acids.

The chain recombines TRBV3-1 (or the pseudogene TRBV3-2) with TRBJ1-2, with 9 positions matching TRBD1. The junction had 12 bases not matched to a gene; V was cut back by 4 bases and J by 6 bases. Germline lookup yields CDR1 LGHDT and CDR2 YNNKEL (reference sequence). The length of the CDR3 is 16 residues. The CDR3 DNA reads as TGTGCCAGCAGCCCCCCGACCAGGGACAGGGCAGATGGCTACACCTTC. Its protein product is CASSPPTRDRADGYTF.

This clone has a single count. The chain recombines TRBV7-6 with TRBJ2-3; tentatively, D is TRBD2 (6 bases). The germline gives CDR1 SGHVS, CDR2 FNYEAQ. Trimming removed 1 base at V and 3 bases at J, with 17 bases between. This CDR3 contains 17 residues. The chain's CDR3 is CASSLGPPGVGTDTQYF. DNA for the CDR3: TGTGCCAGCAGCTTAGGTCCACCGGGGGTGGGGACAGATACGCAGTATTTT.

The rearrangement uses TRBV7-8 and TRBJ1-1, with 7 bases identical to TRBD1. Germline CDR1 reads SGHVS; CDR2 reads FQNEAQ. This CDR3 has 16 amino acids. With 1 base clipped from V and 4 bases from J, the junction kept 9 bases outside the gene matches. The DNA for the CDR3 is TGTGCCAGCAGCTTAGGCTTGAGGGGGCAAGGCACTGAAGCTTTCTTT. Translated: CASSLGLRGQGTEAFF.

This chain joins TRBV5-1 and TRBJ1-2; D gene unclear. Germline loops: CDR1 SGHRS, CDR2 YFSETQ. The length of the CDR3 is 14 residues. Trimming removed 2 bases from V and 6 bases from J, with 14 bases in between. The CDR3 DNA follows: TGCGCCAGCAGCTTTTTTAGTACTTCCAATGGCTACACCTTC. Its translation is CASSFFSTSNGYTF.

Concerning this clone: The same CDR3 arises from other DNA sequences in this sample as well. The rearrangement links TRBV27 to TRBJ2-1, with D tentatively TRBD1 (6 bases). Germline V gives CDR1 MNHEY, CDR2 SMNVEV (reference sequence). The CDR3 spans 12 residues. V lost 2 bases to trimming and J lost 7 bases, with 6 bases between them. DNA for the CDR3: TGTGCCAGCAGTTTAAGGGGGAATGAGCAGTTCTTC. It encodes CASSLRGNEQFF.

The chain is built from TRBV9 and TRBJ2-1; TRBD2 matches 14 bases. The germline gives CDR1 SGDLS, CDR2 YYNGEE. The V segment lost 4 bases and the J segment 8 bases; nucleotides outside the gene matches: 8. This CDR3 is 16 amino acids long. The CDR3 sequence is CASSPRLAGGADEQFF. CDR3 sequence (DNA): TGTGCCAGCAGCCCCCGACTAGCGGGAGGGGCGGATGAGCAGTTCTTC.

CDR3 in amino acids: CASTPGRGNTGELFF. The CDR3 coding sequence is TGTGCCAGCACCCCAGGTCGGGGTAATACCGGGGAGCTGTTTTTT. The rearrangement joins TRBV5-4 to TRBJ2-2, with a weak D call TRBD2 (5 bases). CDR3 length: 15 residues. V lost 6 bases and J lost 5, with 17 bases in between. The germline gives CDR1 SGHNT, CDR2 YYREEE (reference sequence).

The chain combines TRBV7-8 with TRBJ2-5; 8 bases match TRBD2. This CDR3 has 16 residues. Germline loops: CDR1 SGHVS, CDR2 FQNEAQ. V was clipped by 2 bases and J by 5 bases; unmatched bases: 10. CDR3 DNA: TGTGCCAGCAGCTTATCCCCTACGGGACTAGAGGAGACCCAGTACTTC. Its protein is CASSLSPTGLEETQYF.

The chain recombines TRBV5-1 with TRBJ1-2, with TRBD1 as a possible D gene (6 bases). V gave up 4 bases and J gave up 4 bases, with 17 bases separating them. Germline-derived CDR1 and CDR2 are SGHRS and YFSETQ. The CDR3 is 15 amino acids. CDR3 sequence: CASSPPRGAGYGYTF. The CDR3 DNA reads as TGCGCCAGCAGCCCCCCGCGGGGGGCAGGCTATGGCTACACCTTC.

J is TRBJ2-7 and V is TRBV27; 9 bases fit TRBD1. The CDR3 totals 15 residues. V shed 2 bases and J 7 bases; nucleotides not matched to a gene: 9. The germline gives CDR1 MNHEY, CDR2 SMNVEV (reference sequence). The CDR3 DNA sequence: TGTGCCAGCAGTTTAGTTTACAGGGGGCTGGGGGAGCAGTACTTC. Residues: CASSLVYRGLGEQYF.

In nucleotides, the CDR3 is TGTGCCAGCAGCAAAGGACTAGCGGGAGTGTCCCCCACAGATACGCAGTATTTT. This gives the protein CASSKGLAGVSPTDTQYF. The chain recombines TRBV13 with TRBJ2-3, with 13 bases aligning to TRBD2. The ends lost 5 bases at V and 2 bases at J; junction bases unmatched: 10. In germline, CDR1 is PRHDT, CDR2 FYEKMQ (reference sequence). The CDR3 runs to 18 residues.